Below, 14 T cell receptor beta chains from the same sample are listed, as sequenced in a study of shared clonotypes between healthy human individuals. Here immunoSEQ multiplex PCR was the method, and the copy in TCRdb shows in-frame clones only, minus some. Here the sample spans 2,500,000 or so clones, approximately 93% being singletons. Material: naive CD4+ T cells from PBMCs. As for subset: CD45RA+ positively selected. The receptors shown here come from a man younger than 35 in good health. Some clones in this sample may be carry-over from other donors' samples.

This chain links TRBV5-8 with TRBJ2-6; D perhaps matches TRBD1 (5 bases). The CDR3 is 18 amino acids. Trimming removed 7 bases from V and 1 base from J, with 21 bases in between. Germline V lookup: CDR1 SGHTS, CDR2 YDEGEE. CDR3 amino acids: CASPLHRPVLSGANVLTF. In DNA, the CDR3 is TGTGCCAGCCCCTTGCACAGGCCGGTACTTTCTGGGGCCAACGTCCTGACTTTC.

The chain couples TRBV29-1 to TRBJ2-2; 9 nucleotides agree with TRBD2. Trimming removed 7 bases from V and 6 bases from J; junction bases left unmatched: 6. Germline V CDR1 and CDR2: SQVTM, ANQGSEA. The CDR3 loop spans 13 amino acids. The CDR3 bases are TGCAGCGCATGTAGCGGGAGCCCCGGGGAGCTGTTTTTT. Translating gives CSACSGSPGELFF.

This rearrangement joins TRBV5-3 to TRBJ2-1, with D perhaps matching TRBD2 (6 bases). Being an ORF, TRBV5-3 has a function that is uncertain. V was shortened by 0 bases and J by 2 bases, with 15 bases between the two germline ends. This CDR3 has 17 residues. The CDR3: CARSLAKRAGPYNEQFF. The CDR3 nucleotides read TGTGCCAGAAGCTTGGCAAAGCGGGCAGGTCCCTACAATGAGCAGTTCTTC.

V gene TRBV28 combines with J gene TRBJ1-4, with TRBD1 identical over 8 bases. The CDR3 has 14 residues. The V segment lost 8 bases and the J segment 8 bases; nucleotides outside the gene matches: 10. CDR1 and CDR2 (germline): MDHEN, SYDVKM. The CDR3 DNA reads TGTGCCAGCGGAACAGGGGGGCGGGAAGAAAAACTGTTTTTT. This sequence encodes CASGTGGREEKLFF.

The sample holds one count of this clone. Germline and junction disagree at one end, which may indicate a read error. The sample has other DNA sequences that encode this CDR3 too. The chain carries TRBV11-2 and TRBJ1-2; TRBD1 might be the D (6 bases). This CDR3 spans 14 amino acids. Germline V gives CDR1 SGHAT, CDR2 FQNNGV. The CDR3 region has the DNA TGTGCTAGCAGCTTAGTCGGGGGCCAGGGAGGCTACACCTTC. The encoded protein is CASSLVGGQGGYTF.

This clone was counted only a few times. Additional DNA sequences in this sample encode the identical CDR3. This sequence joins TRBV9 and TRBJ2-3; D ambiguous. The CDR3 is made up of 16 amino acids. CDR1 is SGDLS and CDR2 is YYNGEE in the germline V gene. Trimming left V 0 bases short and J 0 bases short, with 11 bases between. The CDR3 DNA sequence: TGTGCCAGCAGCGTAGGCCCGGGTGCTAGCACAGATACGCAGTATTTT. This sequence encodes CASSVGPGASTDTQYF.

CDR3 sequence reads: CASSPIWGDTQYF. CDR3 nucleotides: TGTGCCAGCTCACCAATCTGGGGGGATACGCAGTATTTT. The chain recombines TRBV18 with TRBJ2-3, with D perhaps TRBD1 or TRBD2 (5 bases each). V gave up 2 bases and J gave up 6 bases, with 9 bases separating them. Germline V gives CDR1 KGHSH, CDR2 LQKENI. This CDR3 region has 13 residues.

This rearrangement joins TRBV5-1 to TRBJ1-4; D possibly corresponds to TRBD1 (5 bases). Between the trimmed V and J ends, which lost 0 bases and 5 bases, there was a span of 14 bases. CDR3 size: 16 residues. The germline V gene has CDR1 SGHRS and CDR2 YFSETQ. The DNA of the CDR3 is TGCGCCAGCAGCTTGGCCGCGGGGGGTGCGAATGAAAAACTGTTTTTT. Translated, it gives CASSLAAGGANEKLFF. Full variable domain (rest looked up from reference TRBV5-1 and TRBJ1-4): KAGVTQTPRYLIKTRGQQVTLSCSPISGHRSVSWYQQTPGQGLQFLFEYFSETQRNKGNFPGRFSGRQFSNSRSEMNVSTLELGDSALYLCASSLAAGGANEKLFFGSGTQLSVL.

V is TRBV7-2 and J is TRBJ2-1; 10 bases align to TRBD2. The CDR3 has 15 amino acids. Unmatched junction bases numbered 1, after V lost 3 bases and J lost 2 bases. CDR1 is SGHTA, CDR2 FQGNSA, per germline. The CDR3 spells CASSLSGRAYNEQFF. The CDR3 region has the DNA TGTGCCAGCAGCTTGAGCGGGAGGGCCTACAATGAGCAGTTCTTC. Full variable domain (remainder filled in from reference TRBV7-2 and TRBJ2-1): GAGVSQSPSNKVTEKGKDVELRCDPISGHTALYWYRQSLGQGLEFLIYFQGNSAPDKSGLPSDRFSAERTGGSVSTLTIQRTQQEDSAVYLCASSLSGRAYNEQFFGPGTRLTVL.

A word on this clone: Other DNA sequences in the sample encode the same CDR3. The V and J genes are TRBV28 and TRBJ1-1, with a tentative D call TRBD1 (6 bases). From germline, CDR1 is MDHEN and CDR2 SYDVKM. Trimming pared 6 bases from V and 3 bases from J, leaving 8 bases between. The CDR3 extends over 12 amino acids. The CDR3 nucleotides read TGTGCCAGCAGGGGGGGGCACACTGAAGCTTTCTTT. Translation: CASRGGHTEAFF.

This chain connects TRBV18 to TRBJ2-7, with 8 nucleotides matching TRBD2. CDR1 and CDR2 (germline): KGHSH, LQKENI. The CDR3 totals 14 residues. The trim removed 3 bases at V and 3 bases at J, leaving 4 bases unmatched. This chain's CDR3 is CASSPAGLGYEQYF. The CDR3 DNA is TGTGCCAGCTCACCGGCGGGACTAGGCTACGAGCAGTACTTC.

CDR3 DNA sequence: TGTGCCAGCTCACCACCAAGGGGGACAGGGTTATCGGCAGATACGCAGTATTTT. It codes for CASSPPRGTGLSADTQYF. This rearrangement joins TRBV18 to TRBJ2-3; TRBD1 aligns across 9 bases. This CDR3 spans 18 amino acids. V was pared by 0 bases and J by 4 bases, with 11 bases of the junction left unmatched. Looked up from germline, CDR1 is KGHSH and CDR2 is LQKENI.

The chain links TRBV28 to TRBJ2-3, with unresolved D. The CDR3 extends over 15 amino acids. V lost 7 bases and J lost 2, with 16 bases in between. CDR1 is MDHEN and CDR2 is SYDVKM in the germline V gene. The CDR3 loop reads CASTNPTAPTDTQYF. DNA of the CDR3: TGTGCCAGCACCAACCCAACTGCCCCCACAGATACGCAGTATTTT.

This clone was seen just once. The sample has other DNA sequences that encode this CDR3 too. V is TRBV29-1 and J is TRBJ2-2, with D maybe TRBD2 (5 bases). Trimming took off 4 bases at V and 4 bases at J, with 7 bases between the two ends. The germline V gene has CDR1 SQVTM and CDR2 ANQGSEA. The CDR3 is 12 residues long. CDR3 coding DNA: TGCAGCGTTGGGAGGTTCACCGGGGAGCTGTTTTTT. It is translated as CSVGRFTGELFF.